This T cell receptor beta chain was sequenced during a study of blood T cell repertoires in COVID-19. Study at large: Material from acute and convalescent COVID-19 was sourced from the United States, Italy and Spain. T cells, B-cell-depleted T cells, or PBMCs provided the cDNA or gDNA that served as material.

This CDR3 has 11 amino acids. The germline V and J ends were trimmed by 7 bases and 6 bases, with 9 bases remaining between them. In germline, CDR1 is LNHDA, CDR2 SQIVND (reference sequence). As handled by the study authors: From reference gene primer amplification, estimates of nucleated cell counts were derived. Libraries were prepared by immunoSEQ multiplex PCR; TCRdb keeps only in-frame clonotypes and omits some of them. Clonal size and the V and J genes are those of that table, whereas D and trimming came from the DNA. The table has approximately 300,000 clones, about 90% seen once; the top ten hold roughly 3.9%.

This TCR was sampled from a woman aged 35 to 49 with acute or convalescent COVID-19. The chain carries TRBV19 and TRBJ1-1; the D gene is possibly TRBD1 (5 bases). Input material: peripheral blood. This CDR3 is CASIWGAEAFF. The CDR3 bases are TGTGCCAGTATTTGGGGCGCTGAAGCTTTCTTT. The whole variable domain, filled in from reference TRBV19 and TRBJ1-1, reads DGGITQSPKYLFRKEGQNVTLSCEQNLNHDAMYWYRQDPGQGLRLIYYSQIVNDFQKGDIAEGYSVSREKKESFPLTVTSAQKNPTAFYLCASIWGAEAFFGQGTRLTVV.